This T cell receptor beta chain was recovered during a study of blood T cell repertoires in COVID-19. Across the whole study: Sample material is recorded as cDNA or gDNA derived from T cells, B-cell-depleted T cells, or PBMCs.

The assay was immunoSEQ multiplex PCR, and TCRdb's table has in-frame clones only and misses some. The sample consists of 200,000 to 250,000 clones, 65% to 85% of them appearing once. The CDR3 loop spans 15 amino acids. CDR1 is LNHDA, CDR2 SQIVND, per germline (reference sequence). V was trimmed by 6 bases and J by 4 bases, leaving 17 bases between them. The J gene is TRBJ2-3, the V gene TRBV19; D perhaps matches TRBD1 (5 bases). This TCR derives from a woman in her twenties or thirties who had recovered from COVID-19. The sequenced material came from peripheral blood. In DNA form, the CDR3 reads TGTGCCAGTAGGCGTGCACCCCAGGGCCCAGATACGCAGTATTTT. Protein: CASRRAPQGPDTQYF.